These T cell receptor beta chains were read from a single sample in a study of blood T cell repertoires in COVID-19. Assay used: immunoSEQ multiplex PCR; TCRdb lists only in-frame clones, some missing. The data contain roughly 150,000 clones, around four fifths of them singletons. The sequenced sample was peripheral blood. All receptors come from a woman older than 75 with COVID-19, enrolled during active disease. The CDR3 runs from the conserved cysteine through the conserved F or W. D genes are given only for firm matches. Clone size is shown for a subset of rows, as once, few, many or a class of expanded clone.

V: TRBV7-3; J: TRBJ1-6; D: TRBD1; size: .; CDR3: CASSPQTGGGSPLHF; DNA: TGTGCCAGCAGCCCACAGACAGGGGGAGGATCACCCCTCCACTTT
V: TRBV29-1; J: TRBJ1-1; D: .; size: .; CDR3: CSVETGMNTEAFF; DNA: TGCAGCGTTGAAACAGGGATGAACACTGAAGCTTTCTTT
V: TRBV2; J: TRBJ1-2; D: .; size: .; CDR3: CASSQALNPYGYTF; DNA: TGTGCCAGCAGTCAGGCGCTCAATCCATATGGCTACACCTTC
V: TRBV6-5; J: TRBJ2-3; D: .; size: .; CDR3: CAARRGFIDTQYF; DNA: TGTGCCGCCCGAAGGGGTTTCATAGATACGCAGTATTTT
V: TRBV7-7; J: TRBJ2-5; D: TRBD2; size: .; CDR3: CASSLLAGGQETQYF; DNA: TGTGCTAGCAGCTTGCTAGCGGGGGGTCAAGAGACCCAGTACTTC
V: TRBV19; J: TRBJ2-7; D: TRBD2; size: .; CDR3: CASSARGGSPSYEQYF; DNA: TGTGCCAGTAGCGCCCGGGGAGGGAGCCCCTCCTACGAGCAGTACTTC
V: TRBV7-2; J: TRBJ2-2; D: .; size: .; CDR3: CASSLVRERAGELFF; DNA: TGTGCCAGCAGCTTAGTCAGGGAACGTGCCGGGGAGCTGTTTTTT
V: TRBV9; J: TRBJ2-5; D: TRBD2; size: .; CDR3: CASSAGTSGGTQETQYF; DNA: TGTGCCAGCAGCGCCGGGACTAGCGGGGGGACACAAGAGACCCAGTACTTC
V: TRBV3-1/TRBV3-2; J: TRBJ2-7; D: TRBD2; size: .; CDR3: CASSQSGRGYEQYF; DNA: TGTGCCAGCAGCCAGAGCGGGAGGGGTTACGAGCAGTACTTC
V: TRBV11-2; J: TRBJ2-4; D: .; size: .; CDR3: CASSFGGSLAKNIQYF; DNA: TGTGCCAGCAGCTTTGGGGGCAGTTTAGCCAAAAACATTCAGTACTTC
V: TRBV18; J: TRBJ2-6; D: TRBD1; size: .; CDR3: CASSPKRQGVTGGANVLTF; DNA: TGTGCCAGCTCACCGAAACGCCAGGGGGTTACGGGTGGGGCCAACGTCCTGACTTTC
V: TRBV15; J: TRBJ1-1; D: .; size: .; CDR3: CATSKGWGVDPEAFF; DNA: TGTGCCACCAGCAAAGGTTGGGGGGTTGATCCTGAAGCTTTCTTT
V: TRBV19; J: TRBJ1-1; D: .; size: .; CDR3: CAAGSMGNTEAFF; DNA: TGTGCCGCAGGGTCTATGGGGAACACTGAAGCTTTCTTT
V: TRBV3-1/TRBV3-2; J: TRBJ2-3; D: .; size: .; CDR3: CASSQADRTRQYF; DNA: TGTGCCAGCAGCCAAGCCGACAGGACCAGGCAGTATTTT
V: TRBV5-1; J: TRBJ1-1; D: TRBD1; size: .; CDR3: CASSAAGQQNTEAFF; DNA: TGCGCCAGCAGCGCCGCGGGACAGCAGAACACTGAAGCTTTCTTT
V: TRBV2; J: TRBJ1-4; D: TRBD1; size: .; CDR3: CASSRTGGREKLFF; DNA: TGTGCCAGCAGTCGGACAGGGGGTAGGGAAAAACTGTTTTTT
V: TRBV19; J: TRBJ1-2; D: TRBD1; size: .; CDR3: CASKEQGNYGYTF; DNA: TGTGCCAGTAAGGAACAGGGGAACTATGGCTACACCTTC
V: TRBV5-1; J: TRBJ1-5; D: .; size: .; CDR3: CASSLGGTGFNQPQHF; DNA: TGCGCCAGCAGCTTAGGGGGAACAGGGTTCAATCAGCCCCAGCATTTT
V: TRBV2; J: TRBJ2-5; D: .; size: .; CDR3: CASRSTVGETQYF; DNA: TGTGCCAGCCGATCGACAGTAGGAGAGACCCAGTACTTC
V: TRBV6-1; J: TRBJ1-4; D: .; size: once; CDR3: CASSERGSANEKLFF; DNA: TGTGCCAGCAGTGAAAGAGGGTCCGCTAATGAAAAACTGTTTTTT
V: TRBV7-6; J: TRBJ2-7; D: .; size: .; CDR3: CASSLASTGPTYEQYF; DNA: TGTGCCAGCAGCTTAGCTTCGACAGGCCCTACCTACGAGCAGTACTTC
V: TRBV7-3; J: TRBJ2-5; D: .; size: .; CDR3: CASSLSGLNLETQYF; DNA: TGTGCCAGCAGCTTATCAGGTCTGAACCTCGAGACCCAGTACTTC
V: TRBV12-3/TRBV12-4; J: TRBJ1-5; D: .; size: .; CDR3: CASSETQGSPQHF; DNA: TGTGCCAGCAGTGAAACCCAGGGCAGCCCCCAGCATTTT
V: TRBV18; J: TRBJ1-6; D: TRBD1; size: .; CDR3: CASSPGQAYNSPLHF; DNA: TGTGCCAGCTCACCGGGACAGGCCTATAATTCACCCCTCCACTTT
V: TRBV7-2; J: TRBJ2-3; D: .; size: .; CDR3: CASSQQISTDTQYF; DNA: TGTGCCAGCAGCCAACAGATTAGCACAGATACGCAGTATTTT
V: TRBV19; J: TRBJ1-4; D: TRBD1; size: .; CDR3: CASGTGTVEKLFF; DNA: TGTGCCAGTGGAACGGGGACAGTAGAAAAACTGTTTTTT
V: TRBV3-1/TRBV3-2; J: TRBJ2-2; D: .; size: .; CDR3: CASSPTGIVGTGELFF; DNA: TGTGCCAGCAGCCCTACAGGGATTGTCGGGACCGGGGAGCTGTTTTTT